Listed below are T cell receptor beta chains from one sample, sequenced in a study of glioma-infiltrating T cells. TCRdb reprocessed the multiplex PCR reads via MiXCR and lists one record per CDR3 protein. The table records roughly 190,000 distinct CDR3 sequences, over 25% of them present only once. Input material: glioma tissue, nonneoplastic brain tissue, or PBMCs (not recorded which). The receptors derive from a human donor with low-grade glioma or glioblastoma, undergoing nonglioma brain surgery, or in good health (not recorded which). The CDR3 runs from the conserved cysteine through the conserved F or W. Each record gives: V gene, J gene, clone size, D gene, CDR3 protein, CDR3 DNA. The D gene is left open where the match is weak. The size of a clone is reported for some rows only, either as once, few or many, or as a class for expanded clones.

TRBV12-5,TRBJ2-2,.,TRBD2,CASGFPLPGLALENTGELFF,TGTGCTAGTGGTTTCCCTCTCCCGGGACTAGCTTTGGAGAACACCGGGGAGCTGTTTTTT
TRBV9,TRBJ1-1,few,.,CASSVSPGDGAETEAFF,TGTGCCAGCAGCGTTTCTCCGGGAGACGGGGCGGAAACTGAAGCTTTCTTT
TRBV19,TRBJ1-2,few,.,CASSLGQGPLQYGYTF,TGTGCCAGTAGTCTGGGCCAGGGGCCCCTTCAATATGGCTACACCTTC
TRBV6-2/TRBV6-3,TRBJ1-2,.,.,CAGSYSTASYGCTF,.
TRBV12-3/TRBV12-4,TRBJ2-2,.,TRBD2,CASSLTSMNTGELFF,TGTGCCAGCAGTCTGACTAGCATGAACACCGGGGAGCTGTTTTTT
TRBV7-6,TRBJ2-3,many,.,CASSPDGADTQYF,TGTGCCAGCAGCCCTGATGGGGCAGATACGCAGTATTTT
TRBV6-1,TRBJ2-7,.,TRBD1,CASSVTGYGSYEQYF,TGTGCCAGCAGCGTGACAGGGTACGGCTCCTACGAGCAGTACTTC
TRBV7-2,TRBJ2-5,.,TRBD2,CASSLGLLAGTQETQYF,TGTGCCAGCAGCTTAGGACTTCTAGCGGGAACCCAAGAGACCCAGTACTTC
TRBV18,TRBJ1-3,many,.,CASSRSGAASGNTIYF,TGTGCCAGCTCACGCTCGGGGGCGGCGAGTGGAAACACCATATATTTT
TRBV6-1,TRBJ1-3,many,.,CASSYGVSTGDTIYF,TGTGCCAGCAGTTACGGGGTTTCCACGGGAGACACCATATATTTT
TRBV27,TRBJ2-3,many,TRBD1,CASSYGTGSADTQYF,TGTGCCAGCAGTTACGGGACAGGGTCTGCAGATACGCAGTATTTT
TRBV2,TRBJ2-1,many,.,CASSERGTYNNEQFF,TGTGCCAGCAGTGAAAGGGGAACCTATAACAATGAGCAGTTCTTC
TRBV10-3,TRBJ2-3,few,TRBD2,CAIGAGLAGQGLTQYF,TGTGCCATCGGTGCGGGACTAGCGGGCCAAGGCCTTACGCAGTATTTT
TRBV6-5,TRBJ2-5,.,.,CASSLMWAEETQYF,TGTGCCAGCAGCTTAATGTGGGCGGAAGAGACCCAGTACTTC
TRBV27,TRBJ1-1,.,TRBD1,CASRTTGREQFF,TGTGCCAGCAGAACGACAGGGCGCGAGCAGTTCTTT
TRBV10-3,TRBJ1-5,many,.,CAISESLGRNNQPQHF,TGTGCCATCAGTGAGTCGCTTGGCAGAAACAATCAGCCCCAGCATTTT
TRBV19,TRBJ2-2,.,.,CASSPLGSGYTGELFF,TGTGCCAGTAGTCCCCTTGGGTCAGGGTACACCGGGGAGCTGTTTTTT